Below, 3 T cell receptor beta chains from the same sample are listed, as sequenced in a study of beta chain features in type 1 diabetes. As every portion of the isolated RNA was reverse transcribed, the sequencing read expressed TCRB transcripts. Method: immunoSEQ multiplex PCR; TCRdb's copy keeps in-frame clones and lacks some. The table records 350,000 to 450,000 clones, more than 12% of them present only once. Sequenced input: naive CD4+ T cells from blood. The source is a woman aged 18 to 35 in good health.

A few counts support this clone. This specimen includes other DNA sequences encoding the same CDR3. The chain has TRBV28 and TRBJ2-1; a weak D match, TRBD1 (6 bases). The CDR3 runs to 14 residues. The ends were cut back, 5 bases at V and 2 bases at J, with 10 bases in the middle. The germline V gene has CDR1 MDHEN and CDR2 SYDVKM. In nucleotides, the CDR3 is TGTGCCAGCAGTCTCAGGGGACCCTACAATGAGCAGTTCTTC. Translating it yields CASSLRGPYNEQFF.

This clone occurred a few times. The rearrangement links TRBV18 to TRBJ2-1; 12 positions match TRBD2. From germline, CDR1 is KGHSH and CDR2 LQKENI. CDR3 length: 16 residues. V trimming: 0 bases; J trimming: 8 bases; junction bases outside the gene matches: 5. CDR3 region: CASSPPGLAGADEQFF. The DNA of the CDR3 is TGTGCCAGCTCACCACCGGGACTAGCGGGTGCGGATGAGCAGTTCTTC. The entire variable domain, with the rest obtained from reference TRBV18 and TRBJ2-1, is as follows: NAGVMQNPRHLVRRRGQEARLRCSPMKGHSHVYWYRQLPEEGLKFMVYLQKENIIDESGMPKERFSAEFPKEGPSILRIQQVVRGDSAAYFCASSPPGLAGADEQFFGPGTRLTVL.

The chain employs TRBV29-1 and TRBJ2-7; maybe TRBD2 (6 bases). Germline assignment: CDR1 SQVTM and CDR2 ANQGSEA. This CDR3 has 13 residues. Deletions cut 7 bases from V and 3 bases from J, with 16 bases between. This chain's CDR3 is CSAGNSGHYEQYF. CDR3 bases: TGCAGCGCTGGCAATAGCGGACACTACGAGCAGTACTTC.